These 28 T cell receptor beta chains were all obtained from the same sample, sequenced in a study of regulatory T cells in long-lasting Graves disease. The authors built TCR beta libraries using iRepertoire HTBI primers and Arm-PCR of CDR3 regions. TCRdb recomputed calls from the multiplex PCR reads with MiXCR, one row per CDR3 protein. The data show around 320,000 distinct CDR3 sequences, roughly a sixth seen once. Regarding time point: newly diagnosed GD, antithyroid drugs for less than 3 months. The TCR library was prepared using RNA isolated from PBMCs. These same data were also listed under a study on T cells in Graves' hyperthyroidism and ophthalmopathy.

Here the sequenced sample was peripheral blood mononuclear cells (PBMCs), taken at new diagnosis, from a patient treated with antithyroid drugs. These receptors came from a man aged 40-49 years with Graves disease.

This clonotype was seen many times. The chain uses TRBV9 and TRBJ2-1; D possibly corresponds to TRBD2 (5 bases). Germline CDR1 is SGDLS and CDR2 is YYNGEE. Trimming took 0 bases from V and 5 from J, leaving 9 bases between them. The CDR3 is 14 amino acids. This CDR3 is CASSVAGMNNEQFF. The CDR3 DNA is TGTGCCAGCAGCGTAGCCGGGATGAACAATGAGCAGTTCTTC.

This clonotype showed up many times. The genes are TRBV28 and TRBJ2-5; perhaps TRBD1 as D (6 bases). The germline V gene has CDR1 MDHEN and CDR2 SYDVKM. Between the trimmed V and J ends, which lost 4 bases and 5 bases, there was a span of 14 bases. This CDR3 spans 14 amino acids. The CDR3, as DNA: TGTGCCAGCAGTTCTCCAGGGGCTAGGGAGACCCAGTACTTC. Protein: CASSSPGARETQYF. The full variable domain, its missing parts supplied by reference TRBV28 and TRBJ2-5, is DVKVTQSSRYLVKRTGEKVFLECVQDMDHENMFWYRQDPGLGLRLIYFSYDVKMKEKGDIPEGYSVSREKKERFSLILESASTNQTSMYLCASSSPGARETQYFGPGTRLLVL.

This clonotype has a handful of counts. V gene TRBV20-1 combines with J gene TRBJ1-2, with D perhaps matching TRBD1 (5 bases). The germline V gene encodes CDR1 DFQATT and CDR2 SNEGSKA (reference sequence). The CDR3 is 13 amino acids. The germline V and J ends were trimmed by 2 bases and 8 bases, with 15 bases remaining between them. CDR3 nucleotide sequence: TGCAGTGCTAGAAACAGACACGGGGGGGGCTACACCTTC. Its protein is CSARNRHGGGYTF.

This clonotype came up a few times. The chain links TRBV6-1 to TRBJ2-7; 8 bases agree with TRBD1. The CDR3 has 15 residues. Germline assignment: CDR1 MNHNS and CDR2 SASEGT. Germline trimming cut 6 bases from V and 0 bases from J; bases unmatched to any gene: 7. The CDR3, as DNA: TGTGCCAGCAGCCGGGGACAGGCCGTCTCCTACGAGCAGTACTTC. Its protein is CASSRGQAVSYEQYF.

Concerning this clonotype itself: A much larger clone lies one base from this, so it may be a read error. V and J are TRBV11-1 and TRBJ2-1, with 10 nucleotides matching TRBD2. Germline V CDR1 and CDR2: SGHAT, FQDESV (reference sequence). This CDR3 region has 16 residues. V lost 0 bases, J lost 13 bases, and 12 bases stayed unmatched. CDR3 loop: CASSLAPSGGQETQFF. CDR3 sequence (DNA): TGTGCCAGCAGCTTAGCCCCTAGCGGGGGCCAAGAGACCCAGTTCTTC.

This clonotype was seen ten or more times. The rearrangement joins TRBV20-1 to TRBJ2-5; TRBD1 aligns across 7 bases. This CDR3 is 14 amino acids long. Germline loops: CDR1 DFQATT, CDR2 SNEGSKA (reference sequence). The trim removed 0 bases at V and 7 bases at J, leaving 8 bases unmatched. The CDR3 protein is CSARDRRTGATQYF. The DNA of the CDR3 is TGCAGTGCTAGAGACCGAAGGACAGGTGCGACCCAGTACTTC.

This clonotype has at least ten counts. This sequence joins TRBV24-1 and TRBJ2-1; possibly TRBD1 for D (6 bases). CDR1 and CDR2 (germline): KGHDR, SFDVKD. This CDR3 contains 16 residues. Trimming took 5 bases from V and 7 from J, leaving 20 bases between them. The CDR3 sequence: CATSVPGRGRGNEQFF. The CDR3 DNA sequence: TGTGCCACCAGTGTACCCGGCAGGGGAAGGGGTAATGAGCAGTTCTTC.

Of note for this clonotype: This probably arose from a read error, given a far larger clone one base away. The conserved phenylalanine or tryptophan normally closing the CDR3 is absent here, so this likely arose from a read error. The DNA is left out, because the CDR3 cannot be placed on it with certainty; the CDR3 is given as TCRdb lists it. V gene TRBV20-1 combines with J gene TRBJ2-3. Germline CDR1 is DFQATT and CDR2 is SNEGSKA (reference sequence). Inclusive of both ends, the CDR3 amounts to 16 amino acids. CDR3 amino acids: CSARVRGKYKGETQYL.

The chain employs TRBV10-3 and TRBJ2-1; 10 positions match TRBD1. The length of the CDR3 is 13 residues. Germline lookup yields CDR1 ENHRY and CDR2 SYGVKD. The V segment lost 5 bases and the J segment 8 bases; nucleotides outside the gene matches: 3. CDR3 protein: CAISKTGGDEQFF. CDR3 nucleotides: TGTGCCATCAGTAAGACAGGGGGCGATGAGCAGTTCTTC.

This chain uses TRBV4-1 with TRBJ2-5; 7 nucleotides agree with TRBD2. CDR1 is MGHRA and CDR2 is YSYEKL in the germline V gene. The CDR3 sequence is 18 residues long. V lost 4 bases to trimming and J lost 3 bases; unmatched junction nucleotides: 17. Here the CDR3 reads CASSLKPRRVGGEETQYF. The DNA for the CDR3 is TGCGCCAGCAGCCTTAAGCCCCGCCGAGTGGGGGGGGAAGAGACCCAGTACTTC.

Note on this clonotype: A much larger clone lies a single base off, so this may be a read error. V usage is TRBV3-1 and J usage is TRBJ1-5; the D gene is possibly TRBD1 (6 bases). The CDR3 runs 15 residues. Trimming removed 0 bases at V and 9 bases at J, with 15 bases between. CDR1 is LGHDT, CDR2 YNNKEL, per germline (reference sequence). The CDR3 sequence: CASSQDPGAGRPQHF. For the CDR3, the DNA is TGTGCCAGCAGCCAAGATCCGGGGGCGGGTCGGCCCCAGCATTTT.

Concerning this clonotype itself: It is likely a read error, because the conserved phenylalanine at the end of the CDR3 is missing. The chain links TRBV18 to TRBJ2-3; TRBD1 might be the D (5 bases). The CDR3 is 12 residues long. Germline CDR1 reads KGHSH; CDR2 reads LQKENI. Between the trimmed V and J ends, which lost 3 bases and 6 bases, there was a span of 7 bases. CDR3 in amino acids: CASSPDSDTQYL. The CDR3 region has the DNA TGTGCCAGCTCACCCGACAGTGATACGCAGTATCTT.

This clonotype appeared a few times. V is TRBV5-1 and J is TRBJ1-2; the match to TRBD1 covers 7 bases. From germline, CDR1 is SGHRS and CDR2 YFSETQ. V was pared by 3 bases and J by 4 bases, with 6 bases of the junction left unmatched. The CDR3 is made up of 14 amino acids. The CDR3 DNA sequence: TGCGCCAGCAGCTCCCGGACAGGTTCCTATGGCTACACCTTC. Translation gives CASSSRTGSYGYTF.

The chain is built from TRBV18 and TRBJ1-2; 11 bases fit TRBD1. The germline CDR1 and CDR2 sequences are KGHSH and LQKENI. The CDR3 covers 16 residues. Trimming took 3 bases from V and 8 from J; bases not matched to a gene: 11. The CDR3: CASSPDSGQGAGGYTF. The CDR3 bases are TGTGCCAGCTCACCGGATTCAGGACAGGGGGCTGGCGGCTACACCTTC.

This clonotype was picked up many times. This rearrangement joins TRBV28 to TRBJ1-2, with D unresolved. The CDR3 is 15 residues long. Germline loops: CDR1 MDHEN, CDR2 SYDVKM. V was cut by 0 bases and J by 3 bases, with 11 bases left in between. In nucleotides, the CDR3 is TGTGCCAGCAGTTTATGGGTGGGCGAGGACTATGGCTACACCTTC. It yields the protein CASSLWVGEDYGYTF.

The chain links TRBV6-2 or TRBV6-3 to TRBJ1-6; D is ambiguous. The CDR3 covers 14 residues. The V gene lost 7 bases and the J gene lost 0 bases, with 7 bases spanning the gap. The germline CDR1 and CDR2 sequences are MNHEY and SVGEGT. The CDR3 region has the DNA TGTGCCAGCACTGAGGTCTCCTATAATTCACCCCTCCACTTT. It encodes CASTEVSYNSPLHF.

This clonotype was seen many times. The chain uses TRBV18 and TRBJ2-3; D remains ambiguous. Between the trimmed V and J ends, which lost 3 bases and 2 bases, there was a span of 6 bases. The V gene's germline CDR1 is KGHSH and CDR2 LQKENI. The CDR3 covers 13 residues. This CDR3 is CASSPDYTDTQYF. The CDR3 DNA is TGTGCCAGCTCACCGGATTACACAGATACGCAGTATTTT.

The chain uses TRBV4-3 and TRBJ2-1; no definite D call. This CDR3 spans 11 amino acids. Between the trimmed V and J ends, which lost 3 bases and 5 bases, there was a span of 2 bases. Per the germline V gene, CDR1 is LGHNA and CDR2 is YSLEER. CDR3 sequence reads: CASSQDNEQFF. The DNA of the CDR3 is TGCGCCAGCAGCCAGGACAATGAGCAGTTCTTC.

The chain uses TRBV2 and TRBJ1-6, with 10 bases identical to TRBD1. Trimming removed 5 bases from V and 9 bases from J; junction bases left unmatched: 10. Looked up from germline, CDR1 is SNHLY and CDR2 is FYNNEI. This CDR3 has 16 amino acids. The CDR3 coding sequence is TGTGCCAGCAGTCGAAACGGACAGGGGGTTGCTTCACCCCTCCACTTT. Residues: CASSRNGQGVASPLHF.

This clonotype was counted ten times or more. The chain recombines TRBV20-1 with TRBJ2-5; TRBD1 might be the D (5 bases). This CDR3 contains 12 residues. Germline lookup yields CDR1 DFQATT and CDR2 SNEGSKA (reference sequence). Between the trimmed V and J ends, which lost 3 bases and 2 bases, there was a span of 7 bases. The chain's CDR3 is CSASREQETQYF. The CDR3, as DNA: TGCAGTGCTAGCAGGGAACAAGAGACCCAGTACTTC.

The CDR3 nucleotides are TGTGCCAGCAGCCGGCCGGGACGGAACTATGGCTACACCTTC. Residues: CASSRPGRNYGYTF. The J gene is TRBJ1-2, the V gene TRBV5-6; D perhaps matches TRBD1 (5 bases). V lost 4 bases to trimming and J lost 2 bases, with 12 bases between them. From germline, CDR1 is SGHDT and CDR2 YYEEEE. The CDR3 contains 14 residues.

This clonotype occurred many times. The rearrangement joins TRBV15 to TRBJ1-1, with D uncertain. The CDR3 totals 14 residues. V dropped 3 bases and J dropped 5 bases, with 13 bases sitting between them. Germline assignment: CDR1 LNHNV and CDR2 YYDKDF (reference sequence). The CDR3 nucleotides read TGTGCCACCAGCAGTGGGAAGGGCTGGACTGAAGCTTTCTTT. It specifies CATSSGKGWTEAFF.

The chain links TRBV5-1 to TRBJ1-1, with D perhaps TRBD1 (6 bases). CDR3 length equals 14 residues. Deletions cut 4 bases from V and 6 bases from J, with 16 bases between. Germline values: CDR1 SGHRS, CDR2 YFSETQ. CDR3 bases: TGCGCCAGCAGCCAACAGGGTATGAAGGCTGAAGCTTTCTTT. Protein product: CASSQQGMKAEAFF.

There are many counts of this clonotype. As DNA, the CDR3 is TGCAGTGCGCCCGGGGCGGTCGGGGGTGATACGCAGTATTTT. Its protein product is CSAPGAVGGDTQYF. The rearrangement uses TRBV20-1 and TRBJ2-3, with a tentative D call TRBD2 (6 bases). The CDR3 consists of 14 residues. V was shortened by 6 bases and J by 6 bases, with 19 bases between the two germline ends. CDR1 is DFQATT and CDR2 is SNEGSKA in the germline V gene (reference sequence).

The chain combines TRBV28 with TRBJ1-1; D gene ambiguous. Germline CDR1 reads MDHEN; CDR2 reads SYDVKM. Trimming removed 8 bases at V and 6 bases at J, with 16 bases between. The CDR3 runs 13 residues. The CDR3 reads CASGSPGRPEAFF. In DNA, the CDR3 is TGTGCCAGCGGTAGCCCGGGTCGCCCTGAAGCTTTCTTT.

The CDR3 protein is CASSSTGGLGYTF. Written as DNA, the CDR3 is TGTGCCAGCAGTAGCACCGGGGGGCTAGGCTACACCTTC. The gene calls are TRBV28 and TRBJ1-2; TRBD1 might be the D (6 bases). Germline-derived CDR1 and CDR2 are MDHEN and SYDVKM. The CDR3 consists of 13 residues. The V gene lost 5 bases and the J gene lost 8 bases, with 15 bases spanning the gap.

This clonotype has a handful of counts. The V and J genes are TRBV11-2 and TRBJ2-2; D is unresolved. Germline CDR1 is SGHAT and CDR2 is FQNNGV. The CDR3 runs 17 residues. V was shortened by 1 base and J by 0 bases, with 12 bases between the two germline ends. The CDR3 coding sequence is TGTGCCAGCAGCTTAGTAGGGCACAAATCGAACACCGGGGAGCTGTTTTTT. This translates into CASSLVGHKSNTGELFF.

This clonotype was observed many times. The chain uses TRBV7-2 and TRBJ2-5; D is tentatively TRBD1 or TRBD2 (5 bases each). This CDR3 region has 15 residues. The ends were cut back, 5 bases at V and 4 bases at J, with 17 bases in the middle. Germline V lookup: CDR1 SGHTA, CDR2 FQGNSA. This chain's CDR3 is CASSLIATGRETQYF. The CDR3 DNA follows: TGTGCCAGCAGCCTGATTGCTACGGGGCGAGAGACCCAGTACTTC. Drawing the rest from reference TRBV7-2 and TRBJ2-5, the complete variable domain is GAGVSQSPSNKVTEKGKDVELRCDPISGHTALYWYRQSLGQGLEFLIYFQGNSAPDKSGLPSDRFSAERTGGSVSTLTIQRTQQEDSAVYLCASSLIATGRETQYFGPGTRLLVL.